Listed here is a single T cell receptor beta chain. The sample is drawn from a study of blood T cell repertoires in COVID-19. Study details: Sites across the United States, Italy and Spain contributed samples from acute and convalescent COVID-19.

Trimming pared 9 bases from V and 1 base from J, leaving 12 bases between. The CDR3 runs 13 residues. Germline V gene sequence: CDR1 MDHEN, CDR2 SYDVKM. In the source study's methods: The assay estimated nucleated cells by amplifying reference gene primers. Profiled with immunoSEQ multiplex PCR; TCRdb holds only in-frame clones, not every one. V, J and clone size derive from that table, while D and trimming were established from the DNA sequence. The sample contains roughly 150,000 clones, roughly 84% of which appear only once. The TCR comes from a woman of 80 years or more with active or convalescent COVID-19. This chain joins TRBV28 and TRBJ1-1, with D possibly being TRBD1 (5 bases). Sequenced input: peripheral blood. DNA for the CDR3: TGTGCCAGTGGGGGAGGATCGAACACTGAAGCTTTCTTT. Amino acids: CASGGGSNTEAFF.